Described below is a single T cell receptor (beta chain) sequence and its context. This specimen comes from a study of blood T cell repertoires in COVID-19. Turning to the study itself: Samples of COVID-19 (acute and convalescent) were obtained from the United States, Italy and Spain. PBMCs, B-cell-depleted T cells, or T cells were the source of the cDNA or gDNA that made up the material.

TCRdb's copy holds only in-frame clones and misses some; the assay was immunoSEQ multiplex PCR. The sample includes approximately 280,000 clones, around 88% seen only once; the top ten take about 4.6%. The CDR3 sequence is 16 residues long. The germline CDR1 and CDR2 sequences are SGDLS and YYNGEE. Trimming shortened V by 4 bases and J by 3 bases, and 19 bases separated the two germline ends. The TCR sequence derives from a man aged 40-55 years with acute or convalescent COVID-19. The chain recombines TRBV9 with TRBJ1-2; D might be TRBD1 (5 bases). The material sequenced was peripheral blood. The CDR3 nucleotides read TGTGCCAGCAGCTCGCCCGGGACCGGGGGGTACTATGGCTACACCTTC. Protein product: CASSSPGTGGYYGYTF.